Below, 20 T cell receptor beta chains from the same sample are listed, as sequenced in a study of shared clonotypes between healthy human individuals. The naive CD8 fraction comprised CD45RO-negative cells positively selected for CCR7 and excluded terminally differentiated effector memory CD45RA+ cells. Sequenced by immunoSEQ multiplex PCR; TCRdb stores in-frame clones only, minus some. The data show millions of clones, with about 94% seen just once and 0.9% to 1.3% held by the top ten. Material for sequencing was naive CD8+ T cells sorted from blood. These receptors all come from a man younger than 35 in good health.

The chain is built from TRBV19 and TRBJ1-1, with 7 bases aligning to TRBD1. Germline CDR1 LNHDA, CDR2 SQIVND (reference sequence). The CDR3 totals 15 residues. V shed 7 bases, J shed 0 bases, and the junction held 8 bases outside the gene matches. The CDR3 DNA reads TGTGCCAGTACCCCGGGACAGCTAATGAACACTGAAGCTTTCTTT. Its protein is CASTPGQLMNTEAFF. The whole variable domain, filled in from reference TRBV19 and TRBJ1-1, reads DGGITQSPKYLFRKEGQNVTLSCEQNLNHDAMYWYRQDPGQGLRLIYYSQIVNDFQKGDIAEGYSVSREKKESFPLTVTSAQKNPTAFYLCASTPGQLMNTEAFFGQGTRLTVV.

The J gene is TRBJ2-1, the V gene TRBV5-1; no clear D gene. This CDR3 is 13 amino acids long. The V and J ends lost 1 base and 8 bases respectively, with 10 bases between them. Germline V gene data show CDR1 as SGHRS and CDR2 as YFSETQ. CDR3 region: CASSLIGVDEQFF. CDR3 nucleotide sequence: TGCGCCAGCAGCTTGATAGGAGTCGATGAGCAGTTCTTC.

This chain uses TRBV11-2 with TRBJ2-7; 9 bases fit TRBD2. The germline CDR1 and CDR2 sequences are SGHAT and FQNNGV. J lost 2 bases, V lost 4 bases, and 6 bases had no gene match. CDR3 length equals 15 residues. CDR3 amino acids: CASSYSGGLAYEQYF. In DNA form, the CDR3 reads TGTGCCAGCAGCTATAGCGGGGGTTTAGCCTACGAGCAGTACTTC.

This chain joins TRBV5-4 and TRBJ1-1; D gene uncertain. The CDR3 consists of 14 residues. Trimming took off 2 bases at V and 6 bases at J, with 14 bases between the two ends. Germline values: CDR1 SGHNT, CDR2 YYREEE (reference sequence). The CDR3 nucleotides read TGTGCCAGCAGCTTCTCGGGTTCCAGGCCTGAAGCTTTCTTT. This gives the protein CASSFSGSRPEAFF.

The chain carries TRBV13 and TRBJ2-1; 8 bases fit TRBD2. Per the germline V gene, CDR1 is PRHDT and CDR2 is FYEKMQ (reference sequence). The CDR3 is 17 residues long. The junction had 11 bases not matched to a gene; V was cut back by 3 bases and J by 4 bases. CDR3 DNA: TGTGCCAGCAGCTTCTCCCAGCGGGGGCTCGGGTACAATGAGCAGTTCTTC. This encodes CASSFSQRGLGYNEQFF.

The V and J genes are TRBV5-1 and TRBJ2-7; D may be TRBD1 (6 bases). Trimming pared 2 bases from V and 2 bases from J, leaving 14 bases between. CDR1 and CDR2 (germline): SGHRS, YFSETQ. This CDR3 region has 15 residues. The CDR3 spells CASSLGTPNPYEQYF. In DNA, the CDR3 is TGCGCCAGCAGCTTAGGGACACCGAACCCCTACGAGCAGTACTTC.

The chain employs TRBV9 and TRBJ2-1; 10 bases fit TRBD2. CDR1 is SGDLS, CDR2 YYNGEE, per germline. The CDR3 is 16 amino acids. J was trimmed by 1 base and V by 3 bases; bases with no gene match: 4. The CDR3 DNA is TGTGCCAGCAGCGCCGCTAGCGGGGGATCCTACAATGAGCAGTTCTTC. Amino acid sequence: CASSAASGGSYNEQFF.

Regarding this clone: Additional DNA sequences in this sample encode the identical CDR3. V gene TRBV30 combines with J gene TRBJ2-7; 8 bases match TRBD1. Germline V gives CDR1 GTSNPN, CDR2 SVGIG (reference sequence). With V trimmed by 0 bases and J by 4 bases, 5 bases remained unmatched. The CDR3 length is 14 residues. The CDR3 DNA follows: TGTGCCTGGAGTGTACTTGACAGGGGATACGAGCAGTACTTC. This sequence encodes CAWSVLDRGYEQYF.

This chain joins TRBV2 and TRBJ2-1; 9 nucleotides match TRBD2. Germline lookup yields CDR1 SNHLY and CDR2 FYNNEI. V lost 5 bases, J lost 10 bases, and 12 bases stayed unmatched. The CDR3 has 15 amino acids. The CDR3 bases are TGTGCCAGCAGTCCCCCTAGCGGGGAGGGACTAGAGCAGTTCTTC. Translated: CASSPPSGEGLEQFF.

V usage is TRBV28 and J usage is TRBJ1-5; unclear D gene. In germline, CDR1 is MDHEN, CDR2 SYDVKM. V lost 3 bases and J lost 1, with 10 bases in between. The length of the CDR3 is 15 residues. CDR3 nucleotides: TGTGCCAGCAGTTTTTGGGGTGTAAGCAATCAGCCCCAGCATTTT. It encodes CASSFWGVSNQPQHF.

The chain has TRBV2 and TRBJ1-6; no firm D call. CDR3 length equals 13 residues. Between the trimmed V and J ends, which lost 8 bases and 8 bases, there was a span of 13 bases. Looked up from germline, CDR1 is SNHLY and CDR2 is FYNNEI. The CDR3 sequence: CASALEDYSPLHF. The CDR3 nucleotides are TGTGCCAGCGCTCTCGAGGATTATTCACCCCTCCACTTT.

V is TRBV6-1 and J is TRBJ2-4; no reliable D call. V was shortened by 6 bases and J by 5 bases, with 8 bases between the two germline ends. There are 12 residues in the CDR3. The V gene's germline CDR1 is MNHNS and CDR2 SASEGT. The CDR3: CASSPGENIQYF. The CDR3 DNA reads as TGTGCCAGCAGCCCAGGTGAAAACATTCAGTACTTC.

V gene TRBV27 combines with J gene TRBJ1-4; D is possibly TRBD1 (6 bases). V was clipped by 5 bases and J by 8 bases, with 12 bases between them. The CDR3 consists of 13 residues. CDR1 is MNHEY and CDR2 is SMNVEV in the germline V gene (reference sequence). Written as DNA, the CDR3 is TGTGCCAGCAGTACGGGGGCCGGGGAAAAACTGTTTTTT. This codes for CASSTGAGEKLFF.

A word on this clone: Other DNA sequences within the sample encode an identical CDR3. The chain combines TRBV7-9 with TRBJ2-1; 10 positions agree with TRBD2. Looked up from germline, CDR1 is SEHNR and CDR2 is FQNEAQ (reference sequence). The CDR3 runs 14 residues. V dropped 4 bases and J dropped 4; count of bases not matched to a gene: 1. As DNA, the CDR3 is TGTGCCAGCAGCTCTAGCGGGAGTTACAATGAGCAGTTCTTC. Translated, it gives CASSSSGSYNEQFF.

As regards this clone: A much larger clone differs from this one at a single base, so this may be a read error. The same CDR3 arises from other DNA sequences in this sample as well. The rearrangement uses TRBV4-1 and TRBJ2-7, with D possibly matching TRBD2 (6 bases). The CDR3 sequence is 14 residues long. Germline CDR1 MGHRA, CDR2 YSYEKL. V was cut by 1 base and J by 3 bases, with 10 bases left in between. This chain's CDR3 is CASSQGGAGYEQYF. The DNA for the CDR3 is TGCGCCAGCAGCCAAGGCGGGGCAGGCTACGAGCAGTACTTC.

The V gene is TRBV6-5, the J gene TRBJ2-7, with 11 bases identical to TRBD1. The ends lost 5 bases at V and 2 bases at J; junction bases unmatched: 5. The CDR3 totals 15 residues. The germline V gene encodes CDR1 MNHEY and CDR2 SVGAGI. Here the CDR3 reads CASSPWTGGPYEQYF. As DNA, the CDR3 is TGTGCCAGCAGTCCCTGGACAGGGGGCCCCTACGAGCAGTACTTC.

The chain couples TRBV30 to TRBJ2-5, with D perhaps given as TRBD1 or TRBD2 (5 bases each). The germline V gene has CDR1 GTSNPN and CDR2 SVGIG (reference sequence). Deletions cut 4 bases from V and 4 bases from J, with 19 bases between. This CDR3 region has 15 residues. The CDR3 coding sequence is TGTGCCTGGACTTTTGGGGCTAGGAGGCGAGAGACCCAGTACTTC. It codes for CAWTFGARRRETQYF.

The genes are TRBV6-1 and TRBJ1-1; D gene unclear. Germline CDR1 and CDR2: MNHNS and SASEGT. The CDR3 consists of 13 residues. Trimming shortened V by 2 bases and J by 8 bases, and 12 bases separated the two germline ends. Written as DNA, the CDR3 is TGTGCCAGCAGTGAACCGGTGGCCGCGGAAGCTTTCTTT. Protein sequence: CASSEPVAAEAFF.

J is TRBJ2-1 and V is TRBV5-4, with D uncertain. Germline V CDR1 and CDR2: SGHNT, YYREEE (reference sequence). The CDR3 loop spans 14 amino acids. The V gene lost 2 bases and the J gene lost 7 bases, with 13 bases spanning the gap. This CDR3 reads CASSFLRDGNEQFF. CDR3 nucleotide sequence: TGTGCCAGCAGCTTCTTAAGGGATGGGAATGAGCAGTTCTTC.

The chain couples TRBV7-9 to TRBJ1-1; 7 bases fit TRBD1. This CDR3 region has 15 residues. With V trimmed by 0 bases and J by 1 base, 2 bases remained unmatched. Germline CDR1 and CDR2: SEHNR and FQNEAQ (reference sequence). The CDR3 is CASSLAEGANTEAFF. For the CDR3, the DNA is TGTGCCAGCAGCTTAGCGGAGGGGGCGAACACTGAAGCTTTCTTT. The whole variable domain, remainder taken from reference TRBV7-9 and TRBJ1-1, is DTGVSQNPRHKITKRGQNVTFRCDPISEHNRLYWYRQTLGQGPEFLTYFQNEAQLEKSRLLSDRFSAERPKGSFSTLEIQRTEQGDSAMYLCASSLAEGANTEAFFGQGTRLTVV.